This TCR beta chain came from a study of cytomegalovirus exposure and HLA in healthy donors. Study-wide results and limits: Several of the most significant clusters appeared, in a later analysis, to be linked to common viral pathogens. CMV serostatus was the only recorded immune exposure for donors. Being indistinguishable, some V segments were excluded, TRBV6-2 and TRBV6-3 among them.

From germline, CDR1 is SGHTA and CDR2 FQGTGA. The CDR3 is 15 amino acids. V lost 5 bases, J lost 2 bases, and 10 bases lay in between. Use of 60 Vbeta and 13 Jbeta primers characterized the PCR. Data came from immunoSEQ multiplex PCR; TCRdb stores just in-frame clones and leaves some out. The table includes 150,000 or so clones, roughly 80% detected once. A few counts support this clone. Its cognate antigen is unknown. The V call is TRBV7-3, the J call TRBJ2-6; D unresolved. The specimen was PBMCs. The sequence derives from a male donor in good health and CMV-seronegative. For the CDR3, the DNA is TGTGCCAGCAGCAAAAATAAGCCTGGGGCCAACGTCCTGACTTTC. Its translation: CASSKNKPGANVLTF.